This TCR beta chain came from a study of technical replicates of blood from a few donors. This CDR3 has 15 residues. Trimming shortened V by 5 bases and J by 7 bases, and 18 bases separated the two germline ends. The germline V gene has CDR1 SGHVS and CDR2 FQNEAQ. The table came from immunoSEQ multiplex PCR; TCRdb's copy has only in-frame clones and leaves some out. This table holds some 87,000 clones, about 96% found once. Sequenced: T cells isolated from PBMCs. V usage is TRBV7-8 and J usage is TRBJ2-1; TRBD1 is a possible D gene (7 bases). The source of this sequence is a human donor in good health. The CDR3 region is CASSLYYAGGNEQFF. DNA of the CDR3: TGTGCCAGCAGCCTTTACTACGCAGGGGGGAATGAGCAGTTCTTC.